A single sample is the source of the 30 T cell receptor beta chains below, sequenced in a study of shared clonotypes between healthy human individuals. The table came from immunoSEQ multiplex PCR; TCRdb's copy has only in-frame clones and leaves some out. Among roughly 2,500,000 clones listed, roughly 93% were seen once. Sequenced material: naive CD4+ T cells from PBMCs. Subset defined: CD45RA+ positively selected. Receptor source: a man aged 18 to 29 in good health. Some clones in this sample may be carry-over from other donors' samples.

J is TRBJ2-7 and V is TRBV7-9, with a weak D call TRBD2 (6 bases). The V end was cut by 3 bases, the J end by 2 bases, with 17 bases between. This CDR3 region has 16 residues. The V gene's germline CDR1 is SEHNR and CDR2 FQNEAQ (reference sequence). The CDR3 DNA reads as TGTGCCAGCAGCTTCCTTGCGGGATTGAACCCCTACGAGCAGTACTTC. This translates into CASSFLAGLNPYEQYF.

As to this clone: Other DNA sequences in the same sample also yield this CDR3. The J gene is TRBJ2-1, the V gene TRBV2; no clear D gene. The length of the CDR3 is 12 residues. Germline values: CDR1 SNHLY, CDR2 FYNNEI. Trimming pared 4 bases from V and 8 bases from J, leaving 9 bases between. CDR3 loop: CASSGGGDEQFF. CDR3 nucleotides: TGTGCCAGCAGTGGGGGTGGCGATGAGCAGTTCTTC.

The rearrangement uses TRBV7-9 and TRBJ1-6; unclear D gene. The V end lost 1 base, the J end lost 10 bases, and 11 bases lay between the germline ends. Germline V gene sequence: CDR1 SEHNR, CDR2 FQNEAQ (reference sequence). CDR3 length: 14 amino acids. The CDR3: CASSLETRSSPLHF. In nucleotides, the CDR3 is TGTGCCAGCAGCTTAGAGACCAGGTCCTCACCCCTCCACTTT.

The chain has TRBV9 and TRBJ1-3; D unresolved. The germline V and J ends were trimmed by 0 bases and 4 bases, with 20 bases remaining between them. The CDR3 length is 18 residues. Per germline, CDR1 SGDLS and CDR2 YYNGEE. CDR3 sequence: CASSVGAGPPSFGNTIYF. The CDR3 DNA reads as TGTGCCAGCAGCGTAGGGGCCGGACCTCCGTCCTTCGGAAACACCATATATTTT.

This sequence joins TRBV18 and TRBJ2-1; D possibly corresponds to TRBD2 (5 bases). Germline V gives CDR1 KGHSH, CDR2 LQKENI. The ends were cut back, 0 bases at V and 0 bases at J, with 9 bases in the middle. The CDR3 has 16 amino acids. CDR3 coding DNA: TGTGCCAGCTCACCACCGGCGGGTCCCTCCTACAATGAGCAGTTCTTC. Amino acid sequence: CASSPPAGPSYNEQFF.

The CDR3 reads CASSQTAYEAFF. CDR3 DNA: TGTGCCAGCAGTCAGACAGCGTATGAAGCTTTCTTT. This rearrangement joins TRBV28 to TRBJ1-1; the D gene is possibly TRBD1 (5 bases). Germline CDR1 reads MDHEN; CDR2 reads SYDVKM. Trimming shortened V by 5 bases and J by 7 bases, and 11 bases separated the two germline ends. CDR3 length: 12 residues.

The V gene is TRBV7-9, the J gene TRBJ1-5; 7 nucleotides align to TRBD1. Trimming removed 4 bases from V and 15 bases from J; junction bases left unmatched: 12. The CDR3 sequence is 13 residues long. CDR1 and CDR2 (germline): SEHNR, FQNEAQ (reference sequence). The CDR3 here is CASSSSSSDRPHF. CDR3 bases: TGTGCCAGCAGCTCCTCATCATCGGACAGGCCGCATTTT.

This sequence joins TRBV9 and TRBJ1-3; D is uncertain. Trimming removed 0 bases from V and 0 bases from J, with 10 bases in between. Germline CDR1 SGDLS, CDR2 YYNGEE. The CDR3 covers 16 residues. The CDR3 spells CASSVATKPSGNTIYF. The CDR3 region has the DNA TGTGCCAGCAGCGTAGCTACTAAACCCTCTGGAAACACCATATATTTT.

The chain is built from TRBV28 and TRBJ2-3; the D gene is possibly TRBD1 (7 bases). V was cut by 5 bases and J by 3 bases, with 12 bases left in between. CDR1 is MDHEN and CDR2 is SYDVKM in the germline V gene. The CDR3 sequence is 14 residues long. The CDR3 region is CASSVGGQTDTQYF. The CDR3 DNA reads TGTGCCAGCAGTGTCGGGGGACAGACAGATACGCAGTATTTT. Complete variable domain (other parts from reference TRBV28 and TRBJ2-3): DVKVTQSSRYLVKRTGEKVFLECVQDMDHENMFWYRQDPGLGLRLIYFSYDVKMKEKGDIPEGYSVSREKKERFSLILESASTNQTSMYLCASSVGGQTDTQYFGPGTRLTVL.

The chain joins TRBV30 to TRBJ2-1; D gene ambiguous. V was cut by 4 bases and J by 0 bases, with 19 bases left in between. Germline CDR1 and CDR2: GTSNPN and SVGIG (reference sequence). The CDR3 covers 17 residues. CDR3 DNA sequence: TGTGCCTGGATGGTCTCGATGCGGTCGAACTCCTACAATGAGCAGTTCTTC. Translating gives CAWMVSMRSNSYNEQFF.

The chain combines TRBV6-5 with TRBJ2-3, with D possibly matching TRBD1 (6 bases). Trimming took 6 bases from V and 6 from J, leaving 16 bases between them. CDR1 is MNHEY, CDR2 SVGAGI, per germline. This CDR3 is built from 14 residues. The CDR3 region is CASSQGQFVDTQYF. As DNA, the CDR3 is TGTGCCAGCAGCCAGGGGCAATTCGTCGATACGCAGTATTTT.

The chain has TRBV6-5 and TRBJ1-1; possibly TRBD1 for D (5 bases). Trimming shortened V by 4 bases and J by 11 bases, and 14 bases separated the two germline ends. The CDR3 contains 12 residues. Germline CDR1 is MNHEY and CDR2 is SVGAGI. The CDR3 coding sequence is TGTGCCAGCAGTTCCTCAGGGTTTGCGGCTTTCTTT. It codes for CASSSSGFAAFF.

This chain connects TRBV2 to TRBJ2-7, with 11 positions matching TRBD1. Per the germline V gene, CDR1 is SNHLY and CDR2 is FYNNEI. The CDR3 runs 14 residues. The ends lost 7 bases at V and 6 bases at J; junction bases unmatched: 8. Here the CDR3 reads CASMADRGRSEQYF. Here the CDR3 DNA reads TGTGCCAGCATGGCGGACAGGGGGCGTTCCGAGCAGTACTTC.

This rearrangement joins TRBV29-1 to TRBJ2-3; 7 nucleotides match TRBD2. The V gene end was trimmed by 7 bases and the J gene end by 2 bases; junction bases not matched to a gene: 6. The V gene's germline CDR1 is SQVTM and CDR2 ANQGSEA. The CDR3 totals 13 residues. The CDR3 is CSAGGGPTDTQYF. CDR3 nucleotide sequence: TGCAGCGCCGGCGGGGGACCCACAGATACGCAGTATTTT.

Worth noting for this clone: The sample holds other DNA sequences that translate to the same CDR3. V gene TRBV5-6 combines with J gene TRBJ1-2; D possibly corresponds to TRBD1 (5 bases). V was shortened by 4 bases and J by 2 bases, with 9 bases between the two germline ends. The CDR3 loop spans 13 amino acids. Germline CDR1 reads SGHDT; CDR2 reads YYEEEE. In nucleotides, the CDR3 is TGTGCCAGCAGCCTGGGGCGGAACTATGGCTACACCTTC. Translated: CASSLGRNYGYTF. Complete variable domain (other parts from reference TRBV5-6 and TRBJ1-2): DAGVTQSPTHLIKTRGQQVTLRCSPKSGHDTVSWYQQALGQGPQFIFQYYEEEERQRGNFPDRFSGHQFPNYSSELNVNALLLGDSALYLCASSLGRNYGYTFGSGTRLTVV.

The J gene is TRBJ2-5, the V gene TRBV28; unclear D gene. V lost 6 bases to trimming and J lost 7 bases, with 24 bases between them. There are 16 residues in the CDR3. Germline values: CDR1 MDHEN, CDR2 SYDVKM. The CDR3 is CASSLRSLARWGTQYF. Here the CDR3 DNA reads TGTGCCAGCAGCCTGCGTAGTTTGGCCCGTTGGGGGACCCAGTACTTC.

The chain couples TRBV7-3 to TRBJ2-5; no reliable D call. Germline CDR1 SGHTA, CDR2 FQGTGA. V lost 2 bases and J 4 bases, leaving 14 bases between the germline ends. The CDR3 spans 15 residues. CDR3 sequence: CASSLGRRVGETQYF. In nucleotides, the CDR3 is TGTGCCAGCAGCTTAGGTCGTAGGGTGGGAGAGACCCAGTACTTC.

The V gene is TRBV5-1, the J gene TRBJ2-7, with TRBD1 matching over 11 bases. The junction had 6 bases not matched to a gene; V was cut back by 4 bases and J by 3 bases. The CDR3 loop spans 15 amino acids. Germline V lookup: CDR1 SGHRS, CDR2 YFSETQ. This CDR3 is CASSTSGTGGYEQYF. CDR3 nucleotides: TGCGCCAGCAGCACCTCCGGGACAGGGGGCTACGAGCAGTACTTC.

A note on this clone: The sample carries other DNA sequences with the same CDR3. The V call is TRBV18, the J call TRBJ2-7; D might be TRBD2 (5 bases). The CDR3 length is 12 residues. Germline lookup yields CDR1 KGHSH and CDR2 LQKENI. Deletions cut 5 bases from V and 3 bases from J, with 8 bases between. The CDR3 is CASSSDFYEQYF. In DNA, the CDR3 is TGTGCCAGCTCATCGGACTTCTACGAGCAGTACTTC. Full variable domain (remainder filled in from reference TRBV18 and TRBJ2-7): NAGVMQNPRHLVRRRGQEARLRCSPMKGHSHVYWYRQLPEEGLKFMVYLQKENIIDESGMPKERFSAEFPKEGPSILRIQQVVRGDSAAYFCASSSDFYEQYFGPGTRLTVT.

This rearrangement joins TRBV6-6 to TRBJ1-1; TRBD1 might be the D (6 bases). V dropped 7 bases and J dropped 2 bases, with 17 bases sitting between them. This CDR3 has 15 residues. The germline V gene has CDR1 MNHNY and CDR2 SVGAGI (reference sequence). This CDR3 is CASTSDLQGNTEAFF. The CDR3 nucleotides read TGTGCCAGCACCTCGGACCTACAGGGAAACACTGAAGCTTTCTTT.

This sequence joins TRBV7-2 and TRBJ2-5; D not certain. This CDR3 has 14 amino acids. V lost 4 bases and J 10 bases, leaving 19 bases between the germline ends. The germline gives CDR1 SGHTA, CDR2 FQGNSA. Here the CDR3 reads CASSSRQLVGDQYF. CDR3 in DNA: TGTGCCAGCAGCTCTCGTCAGCTAGTTGGAGACCAGTACTTC.

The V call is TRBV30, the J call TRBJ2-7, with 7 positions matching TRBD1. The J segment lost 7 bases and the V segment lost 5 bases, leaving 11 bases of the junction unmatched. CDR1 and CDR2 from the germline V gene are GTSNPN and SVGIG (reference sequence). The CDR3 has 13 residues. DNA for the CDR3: TGTGCCTGGGCACAGGGGTTAGGAGGAGAGCAGTACTTC. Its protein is CAWAQGLGGEQYF.

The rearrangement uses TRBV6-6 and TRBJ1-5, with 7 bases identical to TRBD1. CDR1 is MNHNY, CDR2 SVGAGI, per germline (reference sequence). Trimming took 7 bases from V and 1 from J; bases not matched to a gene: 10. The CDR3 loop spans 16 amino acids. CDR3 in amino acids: CASTLPDRASNQPQHF. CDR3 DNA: TGTGCCAGCACCCTACCCGACAGGGCCAGCAATCAGCCCCAGCATTTT.

The CDR3 coding sequence is TGCGCCAGCAGCTCCGCCTACACAGGGGACACTGAAGCTTTCTTT. Translating it yields CASSSAYTGDTEAFF. The chain employs TRBV5-1 and TRBJ1-1, with TRBD1 identical over 7 bases. The germline gives CDR1 SGHRS, CDR2 YFSETQ. The CDR3 totals 15 residues. V shed 3 bases, J shed 3 bases, and the junction held 8 bases outside the gene matches.

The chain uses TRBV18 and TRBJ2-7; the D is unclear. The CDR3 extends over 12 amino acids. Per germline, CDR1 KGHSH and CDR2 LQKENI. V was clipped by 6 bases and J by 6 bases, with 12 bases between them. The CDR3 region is CASSLGLAEQYF. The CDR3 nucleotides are TGTGCCAGCTCCCTCGGCCTTGCCGAGCAGTACTTC. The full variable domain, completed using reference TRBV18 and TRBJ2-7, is NAGVMQNPRHLVRRRGQEARLRCSPMKGHSHVYWYRQLPEEGLKFMVYLQKENIIDESGMPKERFSAEFPKEGPSILRIQQVVRGDSAAYFCASSLGLAEQYFGPGTRLTVT.

Here the CDR3 reads CATTKVAGSYNEQFF. CDR3 sequence (DNA): TGTGCCACCACCAAGGTAGCGGGTTCCTACAATGAGCAGTTCTTC. V is TRBV27 and J is TRBJ2-1; 7 bases line up with TRBD2. V shed 10 bases, J shed 1 base, and the junction held 10 bases outside the gene matches. The germline V gene encodes CDR1 MNHEY and CDR2 SMNVEV (reference sequence). CDR3 length: 15 amino acids.

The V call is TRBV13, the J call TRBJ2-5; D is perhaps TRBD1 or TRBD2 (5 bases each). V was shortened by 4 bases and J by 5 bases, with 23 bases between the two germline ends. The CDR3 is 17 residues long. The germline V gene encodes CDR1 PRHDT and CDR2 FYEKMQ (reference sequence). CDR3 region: CASSSWDRRTRRETQYF. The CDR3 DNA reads TGTGCCAGCAGCTCGTGGGACCGCAGAACCCGGCGGGAGACCCAGTACTTC.

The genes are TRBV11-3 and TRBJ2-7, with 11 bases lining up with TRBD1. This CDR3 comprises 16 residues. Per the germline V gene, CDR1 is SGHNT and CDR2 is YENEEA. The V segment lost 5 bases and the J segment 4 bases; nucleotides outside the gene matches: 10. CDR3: CASSPGTGGNKYEQYF. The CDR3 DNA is TGTGCCAGCAGCCCGGGGACAGGGGGGAATAAATACGAGCAGTACTTC.

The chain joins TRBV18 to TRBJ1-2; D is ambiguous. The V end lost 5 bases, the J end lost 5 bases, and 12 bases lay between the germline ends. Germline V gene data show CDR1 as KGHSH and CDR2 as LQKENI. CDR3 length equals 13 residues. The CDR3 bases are TGTGCCAGCTCAACCGGGAAGGAGTATGGCTACACCTTC. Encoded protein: CASSTGKEYGYTF.

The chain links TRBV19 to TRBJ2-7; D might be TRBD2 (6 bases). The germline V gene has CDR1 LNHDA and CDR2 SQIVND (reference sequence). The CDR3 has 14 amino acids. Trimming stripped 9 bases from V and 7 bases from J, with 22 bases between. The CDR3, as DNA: TGTGCCAGCGCGGCCGGGAGAAGTCCGGGAGAGCAGTACTTC. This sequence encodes CASAAGRSPGEQYF.